The present T cell receptor beta chain was sequenced within a study of T cells expressing NK-cell markers. Study as a whole: Seven of the eight sequenced donors were classified as HCMV-seropositive, and one was classified as seronegative. Points from the study as a whole: Several donors' CD3+CD56-NKG2C+ cells were dominated by the same clonotypes.

Germline CDR1 reads LNHNV; CDR2 reads YYDKDF (reference sequence). CDR3 size: 14 residues. 5'RACE template switching with UMIs produced the TCR beta cDNA. TCRdb reprocessed the 5' RACE reads; each CDR3 protein has one entry and no DNA is given. The sample table sets out tens of thousands of distinct CDR3 sequences. A remark on this clonotype: Its antigen is undetermined.

Sequencing used blood T cells: a sorted CD56 or NKG2C T cell subset, CD4+ or CD8+ T cells, or bulk PBMC T cells (not recorded which). The TCR was taken from a woman aged 18 to 75 in good health. This chain links TRBV15 with TRBJ1-5; TCRdb designates TRBD1, a call that cannot be tested without DNA. The CDR3 protein is CATSRETVLQPQHF.